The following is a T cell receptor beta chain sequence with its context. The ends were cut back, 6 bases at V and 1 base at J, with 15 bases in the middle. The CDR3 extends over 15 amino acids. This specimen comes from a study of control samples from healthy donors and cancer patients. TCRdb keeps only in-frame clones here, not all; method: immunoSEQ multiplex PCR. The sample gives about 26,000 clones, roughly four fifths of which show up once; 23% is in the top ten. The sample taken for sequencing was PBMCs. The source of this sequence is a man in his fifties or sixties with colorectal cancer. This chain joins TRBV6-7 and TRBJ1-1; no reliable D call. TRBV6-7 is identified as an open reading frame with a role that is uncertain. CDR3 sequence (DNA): TGTGCCAGCAGCTCGCAGAGGGTGAGGAACACTGAAGCTTTCTTT. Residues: CASSSQRVRNTEAFF.